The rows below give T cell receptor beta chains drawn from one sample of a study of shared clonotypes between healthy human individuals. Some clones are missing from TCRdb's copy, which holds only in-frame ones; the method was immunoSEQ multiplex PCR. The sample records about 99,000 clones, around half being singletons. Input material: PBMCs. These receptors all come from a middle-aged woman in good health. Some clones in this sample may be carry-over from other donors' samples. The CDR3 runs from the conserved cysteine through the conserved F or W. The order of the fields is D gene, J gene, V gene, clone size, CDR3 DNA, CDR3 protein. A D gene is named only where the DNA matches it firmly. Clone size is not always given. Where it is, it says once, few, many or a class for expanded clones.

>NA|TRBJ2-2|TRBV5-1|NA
TGCGCCAGCAGCCTGGACAGTCCGAACACCGGGGAGCTGTTTTTT
CASSLDSPNTGELFF
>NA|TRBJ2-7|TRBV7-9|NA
TGTGCCAGCAGCTTGGAAGGGCGGGAGCAGTACTTC
CASSLEGREQYF
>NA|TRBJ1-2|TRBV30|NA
TGTGCCTGGGTCGCTATCACCCCGAGTGTTGGCTACACCTTC
CAWVAITPSVGYTF
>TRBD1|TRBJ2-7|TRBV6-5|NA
TGTGCCAGCAGTTACCGGACAGGGAACCCCTACGAGCAGTACTTC
CASSYRTGNPYEQYF
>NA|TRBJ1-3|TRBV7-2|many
TGTGCCAGCAGCTCAAACCCCCTCTCTGGAAACACCATATATTTT
CASSSNPLSGNTIYF
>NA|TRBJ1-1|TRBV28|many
TGTGCCAGCAGTTTATACCCCAGGGTTAGGGACACTGAAGCTTTCTTT
CASSLYPRVRDTEAFF
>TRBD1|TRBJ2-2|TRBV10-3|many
TGTGCCACCCGGGGACAGGGGGGCACCGGGGAGCTGTTTTTT
CATRGQGGTGELFF
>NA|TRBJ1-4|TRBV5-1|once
TGCGCCAGCAGCCTAGACTCAACTAATGAAAAACTGTTTTTT
CASSLDSTNEKLFF
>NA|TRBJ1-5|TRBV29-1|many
TGCAGCGTTGGGAATGGGCCCAATCAGCCCCAGCATTTT
CSVGNGPNQPQHF
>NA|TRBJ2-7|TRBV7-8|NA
TGCGCCAGCAGCCAGGGATTATCGGGACTCCGGGCCGAGCAGTACTTC
CASSQGLSGLRAEQYF
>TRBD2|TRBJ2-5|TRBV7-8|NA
TGTGCCAGCAGCATCGGACTAGCGGGAATAGAGACCCAGTACTTC
CASSIGLAGIETQYF
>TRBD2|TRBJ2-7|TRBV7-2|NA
TGTGCCAGCAGCACTGGGACTAGCGGGAGGAGAAGGTACGAGCAGTACTTC
CASSTGTSGRRRYEQYF
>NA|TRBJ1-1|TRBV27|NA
TGTGCCAGCAGTTCCACCGACAACACTGAAGCTTTCTTT
CASSSTDNTEAFF
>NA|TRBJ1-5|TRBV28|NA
TGTGCCAGCAGACTAATGCAGGGGAATCAGCCCCAGCATTTT
CASRLMQGNQPQHF
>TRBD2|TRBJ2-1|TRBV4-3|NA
TGCGCCAGCAGCCAGGCGACTAGCGGAGTTTACAATGAGCAGTTCTTC
CASSQATSGVYNEQFF
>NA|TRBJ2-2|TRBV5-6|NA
TGTGCCAGCAGCCGAGTCGGACTCGAGAACACCGGGGAGCTGTTTTTT
CASSRVGLENTGELFF
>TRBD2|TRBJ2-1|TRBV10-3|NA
TGTGCCATCGCGGGACTAGCGGATTACAATGAGCAGTTCTTC
CAIAGLADYNEQFF
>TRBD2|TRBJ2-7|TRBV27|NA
TGTGCCAGCAGTACTAGCGGGAAGTACGAGCAGTACTTC
CASSTSGKYEQYF
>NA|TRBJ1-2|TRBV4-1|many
TGCGCCAGCAGCCAAAGCGGGACGGCTAACTATGGCTACACCTTC
CASSQSGTANYGYTF
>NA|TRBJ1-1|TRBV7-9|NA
TGTGCCAGCATAAGAGCGGGAGCGAACACTGAAGCTTTCTTT
CASIRAGANTEAFF
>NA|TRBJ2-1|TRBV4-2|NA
TGTGCCAGCAGCCCGGGCATAGGGTTGTACAATGAGCAGTTCTTC
CASSPGIGLYNEQFF
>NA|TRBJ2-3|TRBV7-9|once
TGTGCCAGCAGCTTAGCGGGAGCCCTAGATACGCAGTATTTT
CASSLAGALDTQYF